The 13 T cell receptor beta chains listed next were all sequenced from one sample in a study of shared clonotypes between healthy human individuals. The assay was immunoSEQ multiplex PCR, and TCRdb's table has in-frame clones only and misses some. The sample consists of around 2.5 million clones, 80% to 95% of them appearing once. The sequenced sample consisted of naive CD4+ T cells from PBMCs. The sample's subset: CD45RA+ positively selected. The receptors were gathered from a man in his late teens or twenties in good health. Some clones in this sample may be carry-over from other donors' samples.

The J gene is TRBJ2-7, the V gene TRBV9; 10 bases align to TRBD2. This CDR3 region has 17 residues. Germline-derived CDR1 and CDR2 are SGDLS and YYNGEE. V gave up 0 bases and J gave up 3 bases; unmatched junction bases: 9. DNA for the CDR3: TGTGCCAGCAGCGTAGAGGCTAGCGGGAGTTGGTACTACGAGCAGTACTTC. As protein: CASSVEASGSWYYEQYF.

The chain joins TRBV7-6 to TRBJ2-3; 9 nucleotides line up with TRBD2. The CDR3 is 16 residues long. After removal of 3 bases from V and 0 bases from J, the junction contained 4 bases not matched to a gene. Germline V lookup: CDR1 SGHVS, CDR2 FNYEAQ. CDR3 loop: CASSFLAGSSTDTQYF. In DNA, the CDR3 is TGTGCCAGCAGCTTCCTAGCGGGGTCTAGCACAGATACGCAGTATTTT. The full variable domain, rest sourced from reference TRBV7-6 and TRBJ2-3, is GAGVSQSPRYKVTKRGQDVALRCDPISGHVSLYWYRQALGQGPEFLTYFNYEAQQDKSGLPNDRFSAERPEGSISTLTIQRTEQRDSAMYRCASSFLAGSSTDTQYFGPGTRLTVL.

CDR3 in DNA: TGTGCCAGCTCACCTGCCCTAGCGGGAGTATTTGCCGGGGAGCTGTTTTTT. This codes for CASSPALAGVFAGELFF. V and J are TRBV18 and TRBJ2-2; 10 bases map to TRBD2. V trimming: 3 bases; J trimming: 6 bases; junction bases outside the gene matches: 10. Per the germline V gene, CDR1 is KGHSH and CDR2 is LQKENI. CDR3 length: 17 amino acids.

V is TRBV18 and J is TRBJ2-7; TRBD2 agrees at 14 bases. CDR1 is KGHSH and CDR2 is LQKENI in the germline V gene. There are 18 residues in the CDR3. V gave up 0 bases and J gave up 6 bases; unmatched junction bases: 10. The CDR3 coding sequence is TGTGCCAGCTCACCACCTCACGGGACTAGCGGGAGTCAGGGCGAGCAGTACTTC. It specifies CASSPPHGTSGSQGEQYF.

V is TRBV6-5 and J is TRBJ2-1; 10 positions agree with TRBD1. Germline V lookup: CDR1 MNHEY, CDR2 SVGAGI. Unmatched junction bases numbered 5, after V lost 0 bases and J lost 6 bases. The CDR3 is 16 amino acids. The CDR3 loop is CASSYSPGQGPNEQFF. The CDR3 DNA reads TGTGCCAGCAGTTACTCTCCGGGACAGGGGCCCAATGAGCAGTTCTTC.

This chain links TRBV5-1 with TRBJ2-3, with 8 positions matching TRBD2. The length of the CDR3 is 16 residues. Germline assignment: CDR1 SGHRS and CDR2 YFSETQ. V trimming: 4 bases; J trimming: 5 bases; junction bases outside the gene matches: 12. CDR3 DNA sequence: TGCGCCAGCAGCCTGCGAGTTAGCGGGACTAAAGATACGCAGTATTTT. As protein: CASSLRVSGTKDTQYF.

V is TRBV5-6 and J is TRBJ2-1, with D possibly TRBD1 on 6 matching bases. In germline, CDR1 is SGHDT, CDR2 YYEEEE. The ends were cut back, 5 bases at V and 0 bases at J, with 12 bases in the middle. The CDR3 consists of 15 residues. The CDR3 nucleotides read TGTGCCAGCAGACGGGACACAAACTCCTACAATGAGCAGTTCTTC. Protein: CASRRDTNSYNEQFF.

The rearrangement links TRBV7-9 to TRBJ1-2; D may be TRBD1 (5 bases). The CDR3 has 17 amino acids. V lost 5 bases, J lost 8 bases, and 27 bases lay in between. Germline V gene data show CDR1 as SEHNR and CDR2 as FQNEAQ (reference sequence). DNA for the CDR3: TGTGCCAGCAGCCCGCCTCTCAAGACCGGGGCCCGGCGGGGCTACACCTTC. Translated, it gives CASSPPLKTGARRGYTF.

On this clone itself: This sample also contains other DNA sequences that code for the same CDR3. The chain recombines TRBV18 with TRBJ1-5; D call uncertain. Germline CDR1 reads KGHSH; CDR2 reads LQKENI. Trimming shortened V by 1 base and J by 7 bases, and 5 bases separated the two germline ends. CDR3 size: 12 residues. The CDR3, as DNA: TGTGCCAGCTCACCACTGGGCCAGCCCCAGCATTTT. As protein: CASSPLGQPQHF.

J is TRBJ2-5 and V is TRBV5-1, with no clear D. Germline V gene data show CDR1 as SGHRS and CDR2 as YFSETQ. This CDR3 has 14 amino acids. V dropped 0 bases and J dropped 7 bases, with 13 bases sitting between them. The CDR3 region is CASSLGERLGTQYF. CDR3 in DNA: TGCGCCAGCAGCTTGGGCGAGAGGTTGGGGACCCAGTACTTC.

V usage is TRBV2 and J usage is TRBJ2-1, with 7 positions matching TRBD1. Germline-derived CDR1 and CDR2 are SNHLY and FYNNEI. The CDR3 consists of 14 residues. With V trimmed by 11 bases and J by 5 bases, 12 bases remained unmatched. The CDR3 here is CAGSAGRGNNEQFF. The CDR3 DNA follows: TGTGCCGGGTCCGCGGGCAGGGGGAACAATGAGCAGTTCTTC. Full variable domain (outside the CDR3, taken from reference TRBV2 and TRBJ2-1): EPEVTQTPSHQVTQMGQEVILRCVPISNHLYFYWYRQILGQKVEFLVSFYNNEISEKSEIFDDQFSVERPDGSNFTLKIRSTKLEDSAMYFCAGSAGRGNNEQFFGPGTRLTVL.

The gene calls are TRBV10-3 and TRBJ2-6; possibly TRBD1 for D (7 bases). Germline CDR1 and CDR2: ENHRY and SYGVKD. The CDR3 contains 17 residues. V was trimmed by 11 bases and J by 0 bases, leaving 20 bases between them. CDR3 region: CAGGGGRKDSGANVLTF. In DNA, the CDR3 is TGTGCCGGAGGAGGGGGCAGGAAAGACTCTGGGGCCAACGTCCTGACTTTC.

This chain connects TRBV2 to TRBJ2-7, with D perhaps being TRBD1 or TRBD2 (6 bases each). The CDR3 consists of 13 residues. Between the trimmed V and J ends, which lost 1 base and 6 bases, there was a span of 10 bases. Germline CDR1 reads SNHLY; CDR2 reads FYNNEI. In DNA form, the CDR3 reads TGTGCCAGCAGTGAAGAAGGGGGGACCGAGCAGTACTTC. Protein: CASSEEGGTEQYF.